Below, 31 T cell receptor beta chains from the same sample are listed, as sequenced in a study of cytomegalovirus exposure and HLA in healthy donors. PCR amplification relied on 60 Vbeta primers (plus 13 Jbeta primers). Generated by immunoSEQ multiplex PCR, the TCRdb table keeps only in-frame clones and is missing some. The sample lists about 160,000 clones; around 80% were seen once. Sequences were obtained from PBMCs. The source of these receptors is a man aged 18 to 30 in good health and CMV-seropositive.

The rearrangement joins TRBV7-9 to TRBJ1-1; 7 bases align to TRBD1. The germline gives CDR1 SEHNR, CDR2 FQNEAQ (reference sequence). The CDR3 spans 14 residues. The ends lost 5 bases at V and 3 bases at J; junction bases unmatched: 6. This CDR3 reads CASSRYQGDTEAFF. CDR3 DNA sequence: TGTGCCAGCAGCCGATATCAGGGGGACACTGAAGCTTTCTTT.

This chain connects TRBV5-1 to TRBJ1-3, with TRBD1 as a possible D gene (6 bases). The V end was cut by 0 bases, the J end by 6 bases, with 10 bases between. The germline V gene has CDR1 SGHRS and CDR2 YFSETQ. The CDR3 sequence is 14 residues long. Here the CDR3 reads CASSLAGVSNTIYF. In DNA, the CDR3 is TGCGCCAGCAGCTTGGCAGGGGTATCAAACACCATATATTTT.

The chain has TRBV5-4 and TRBJ1-2; D might be TRBD1 (6 bases). The CDR3 totals 14 residues. CDR1 SGHNT and CDR2 YYREEE come from the germline V gene (reference sequence). Trimming took 6 bases from V and 4 from J, leaving 16 bases between them. CDR3 nucleotides: TGTGCCAGCAACCCCCCGGGCAGGGGCTATGGCTACACCTTC. As protein: CASNPPGRGYGYTF.

The table lists this clone with a few counts. The V call is TRBV9, the J call TRBJ2-2; TRBD2 agrees at 7 bases. CDR1 is SGDLS, CDR2 YYNGEE, per germline. With V trimmed by 5 bases and J by 6 bases, 7 bases remained unmatched. The CDR3 runs to 14 residues. CDR3 sequence (DNA): TGTGCCAGCAGTCCCGGGACTATTTCCGGGGAGCTGTTTTTT. Amino acids: CASSPGTISGELFF.

The V call is TRBV7-8, the J call TRBJ2-3; D perhaps matches TRBD1 (5 bases). V was trimmed by 7 bases and J by 1 base, leaving 12 bases between them. Germline V gives CDR1 SGHVS, CDR2 FQNEAQ. The CDR3 contains 14 residues. The CDR3 nucleotides read TGTGCCAGCACCCTAGGGGTCCGCACAGATACGCAGTATTTT. Amino acids: CASTLGVRTDTQYF.

The chain recombines TRBV29-1 with TRBJ2-7; 11 nucleotides agree with TRBD2. Unmatched junction bases numbered 7, after V lost 6 bases and J lost 6 bases. Germline V gene sequence: CDR1 SQVTM, CDR2 ANQGSEA. CDR3 size: 13 residues. The CDR3 spells CSVQTSGNLEQYF. The CDR3 bases are TGCAGCGTACAGACTAGCGGGAATCTCGAGCAGTACTTC.

CDR3 region: CASSPGQQINEQFF. The CDR3 nucleotides are TGTGCCAGTAGCCCGGGACAGCAGATTAATGAGCAGTTCTTC. This sequence joins TRBV19 and TRBJ2-1, with 7 positions matching TRBD1. CDR1 LNHDA and CDR2 SQIVND come from the germline V gene (reference sequence). CDR3 length equals 14 residues. J lost 7 bases, V lost 6 bases, and 9 bases had no gene match.

The genes are TRBV7-6 and TRBJ2-5, with TRBD2 matching over 9 bases. CDR1 and CDR2 (germline): SGHVS, FNYEAQ. The CDR3 extends over 15 amino acids. The V segment lost 2 bases and the J segment 5 bases; nucleotides outside the gene matches: 6. The CDR3 loop reads CASSLRLAGYETQYF. The CDR3 bases are TGTGCCAGCAGCTTAAGGCTAGCGGGGTACGAGACCCAGTACTTC. Full variable domain (missing parts from reference TRBV7-6 and TRBJ2-5): GAGVSQSPRYKVTKRGQDVALRCDPISGHVSLYWYRQALGQGPEFLTYFNYEAQQDKSGLPNDRFSAERPEGSISTLTIQRTEQRDSAMYRCASSLRLAGYETQYFGPGTRLLVL.

The V gene is TRBV5-8, the J gene TRBJ2-1; TRBD2 agrees at 7 bases. The length of the CDR3 is 16 residues. The ends lost 0 bases at V and 4 bases at J; junction bases unmatched: 7. Germline V gives CDR1 SGHTS, CDR2 YDEGEE. CDR3 nucleotide sequence: TGTGCCAGCAGCTTGGTTGGGCTAGCGGATTACAATGAGCAGTTCTTC. The encoded protein is CASSLVGLADYNEQFF.

A word on this clone: The sample has other DNA sequences that encode this CDR3 too. V usage is TRBV7-9 and J usage is TRBJ2-7, with D maybe TRBD2 (5 bases). The length of the CDR3 is 19 residues. Germline values: CDR1 SEHNR, CDR2 FQNEAQ (reference sequence). V lost 3 bases, J lost 2 bases, and 26 bases lay in between. The CDR3 spells CASSLIGYLRGEEAYEQYF. DNA of the CDR3: TGTGCCAGCAGCTTGATAGGGTACCTCCGGGGTGAGGAGGCCTACGAGCAGTACTTC.

The chain employs TRBV6-1 and TRBJ1-2, with D maybe TRBD1 (5 bases). V was trimmed by 2 bases and J by 10 bases, leaving 11 bases between them. Germline-derived CDR1 and CDR2 are MNHNS and SASEGT. The CDR3 runs 12 residues. The CDR3 DNA reads TGTGCCAGCAGTGAACGTAGGGGAAACTACACCTTC. As protein: CASSERRGNYTF.

The chain employs TRBV7-2 and TRBJ1-1; perhaps TRBD1 as D (5 bases). The germline gives CDR1 SGHTA, CDR2 FQGNSA. CDR3 size: 13 residues. The V and J ends lost 3 bases and 8 bases respectively, with 13 bases between them. CDR3 residues: CASSLTDSLEAFF. The DNA for the CDR3 is TGTGCCAGCAGCTTGACAGATTCCTTAGAAGCTTTCTTT.

The genes are TRBV16 and TRBJ1-1; 9 bases match TRBD1. Germline assignment: CDR1 KGHSY and CDR2 FQNENV. This CDR3 has 16 residues. Trimming removed 1 base from V and 4 bases from J; junction bases left unmatched: 7. CDR3 nucleotides: TGTGCCAGCAGCCAATTGGGACAGGGCTTGGGCACTGAAGCTTTCTTT. This codes for CASSQLGQGLGTEAFF.

This clone was seen more than once but under ten times. A read error may produce the germline difference seen at one junction end. The J gene is TRBJ2-4, the V gene TRBV11-2, with TRBD1 matching 7 bases. The CDR3 extends over 12 amino acids. CDR1 is SGHAT, CDR2 FQNNGV, per germline. The CDR3 nucleotides are TGTGCCAGCAGCTTAGGTGGACAGGCAGGACTCTTC. Translated: CASSLGGQAGLF.

This clone was picked up one time. The CDR3: CAWAPRGPASGSPLHF. DNA of the CDR3: TGTGCCTGGGCACCGAGGGGGCCGGCGTCTGGGTCACCCCTCCACTTT. V is TRBV30 and J is TRBJ1-6, with 7 positions matching TRBD1. Germline lookup yields CDR1 GTSNPN and CDR2 SVGIG (reference sequence). Losses at the gene ends were 5 bases for V and 10 bases for J; bases not matched to a gene: 17. The CDR3 loop spans 16 amino acids.

This clone showed up just once. V is TRBV4-1 and J is TRBJ2-3, with 7 bases identical to TRBD2. From germline, CDR1 is MGHRA and CDR2 YSYEKL. The CDR3 loop spans 15 amino acids. The V and J ends lost 1 base and 4 bases, in that order; junction bases with no gene match: 5. CDR3 bases: TGCGCCAGCAGCCAAGGGACTAGTTCTGCAGATACGCAGTATTTT. This encodes CASSQGTSSADTQYF.

The chain carries TRBV6-6 and TRBJ2-3; 9 bases are a match to TRBD1. In germline, CDR1 is MNHNY, CDR2 SVGAGI (reference sequence). The junction had 17 bases not matched to a gene; V was cut back by 7 bases and J by 12 bases. CDR3 length: 15 residues. The CDR3 is CASIGGRDRAVPQYF. The CDR3 nucleotides read TGTGCCAGCATCGGTGGGAGGGACAGGGCCGTCCCCCAGTATTTT.

This chain uses TRBV7-2 with TRBJ1-1; 9 bases line up with TRBD1. CDR1 SGHTA and CDR2 FQGNSA come from the germline V gene. J gave up 0 bases and V 1 base, and 9 bases lay outside the gene matches. The CDR3 is made up of 18 amino acids. CDR3 residues: CASSLGGDRVGMNTEAFF. CDR3 coding DNA: TGTGCCAGCAGCTTAGGGGGGGACAGGGTAGGCATGAACACTGAAGCTTTCTTT.

The chain has TRBV30 and TRBJ1-1; D uncertain. Deletions cut 6 bases from V and 11 bases from J, with 22 bases between. The CDR3 is made up of 13 amino acids. Germline lookup yields CDR1 GTSNPN and CDR2 SVGIG (reference sequence). In DNA form, the CDR3 reads TGTGCCTGCACGCCCGGCCTCGGGGTAAGGGCTTTCTTT. As protein: CACTPGLGVRAFF.

This clone is medium-sized. The chain couples TRBV27 to TRBJ2-7; 10 bases map to TRBD2. CDR3 size: 14 residues. CDR1 MNHEY and CDR2 SMNVEV come from the germline V gene (reference sequence). After removal of 8 bases from V and 2 bases from J, the junction contained 6 bases not matched to a gene. CDR3 coding DNA: TGTGCCAGCGAATCAGCGGGAGGGCCCTACGAGCAGTACTTC. Amino acids: CASESAGGPYEQYF.

V and J are TRBV7-2 and TRBJ2-7; 9 positions match TRBD1. CDR1 and CDR2 from the germline V gene are SGHTA and FQGNSA. The trim removed 3 bases at V and 3 bases at J, leaving 9 bases unmatched. The CDR3 runs 16 residues. Here the CDR3 reads CASSLAGTGFLYEQYF. As DNA, the CDR3 is TGTGCCAGCAGCTTGGCCGGGACAGGGTTTCTCTACGAGCAGTACTTC.

The chain joins TRBV19 to TRBJ2-5; 7 bases are a match to TRBD1. This CDR3 is built from 15 residues. Germline V lookup: CDR1 LNHDA, CDR2 SQIVND (reference sequence). The V gene end was trimmed by 2 bases and the J gene end by 4 bases; junction bases not matched to a gene: 7. CDR3 nucleotide sequence: TGTGCCAGTAGTATATATGGTCGACAGGGAGAGACCCAGTACTTC. Its protein is CASSIYGRQGETQYF.

This rearrangement joins TRBV2 to TRBJ1-5; 8 nucleotides line up with TRBD1. J lost 9 bases, V lost 3 bases, and 4 bases had no gene match. The CDR3 runs 13 residues. Looked up from germline, CDR1 is SNHLY and CDR2 is FYNNEI. The CDR3 sequence: CASSELGTGPQHF. For the CDR3, the DNA is TGTGCCAGCAGTGAGCTAGGGACAGGGCCCCAGCATTTT.

This clone has a handful of counts. V is TRBV19 and J is TRBJ1-2; 9 nucleotides line up with TRBD1. V trimming: 9 bases; J trimming: 7 bases; junction bases outside the gene matches: 15. The CDR3 covers 15 residues. CDR1 and CDR2 (germline): LNHDA, SQIVND (reference sequence). In nucleotides, the CDR3 is TGTGCCAGGGTCCAAAACAGGGGGCGCCCCGGTGGCTACACCTTC. It codes for CARVQNRGRPGGYTF.

CDR3 amino acids: CASSYLSGRAYNEQFF. The CDR3 DNA reads as TGTGCCAGCAGTTACCTTAGCGGGAGGGCCTACAATGAGCAGTTCTTC. V gene TRBV6-5 combines with J gene TRBJ2-1, with 11 bases aligning to TRBD2. Per germline, CDR1 MNHEY and CDR2 SVGAGI. This CDR3 has 16 amino acids. Germline trimming cut 2 bases from V and 2 bases from J; bases unmatched to any gene: 2.

CDR3 region: CASARENPGNTIYF. The CDR3, as DNA: TGTGCCAGTGCCAGGGAAAACCCTGGAAACACCATATATTTT. V and J are TRBV6-5 and TRBJ1-3; D perhaps matches TRBD1 (5 bases). Germline V CDR1 and CDR2: MNHEY, SVGAGI. This CDR3 is 14 amino acids long. With 9 bases removed from V and 2 bases from J, the gap between germline ends came to 14 bases.

This clone showed up just once. The chain employs TRBV19 and TRBJ1-6; D is perhaps TRBD1 (5 bases). The V gene's germline CDR1 is LNHDA and CDR2 SQIVND (reference sequence). V lost 3 bases, J lost 9 bases, and 9 bases lay in between. The CDR3 is 13 amino acids. The CDR3 region is CASSIPGGSPLHF. The CDR3 DNA is TGTGCCAGTAGTATCCCCGGGGGTTCACCCCTCCACTTT.

V gene TRBV14 combines with J gene TRBJ2-7; 9 bases agree with TRBD1. V gave up 1 base and J gave up 2 bases; unmatched junction bases: 9. This CDR3 comprises 17 residues. Germline values: CDR1 SGHDN, CDR2 FVKESK. As DNA, the CDR3 is TGTGCCAGCAGCCAAGTAACACCGGGACAGGGACCCTACGAGCAGTACTTC. This translates into CASSQVTPGQGPYEQYF. Full variable domain (outside the CDR3, taken from reference TRBV14 and TRBJ2-7): EAGVTQFPSHSVIEKGQTVTLRCDPISGHDNLYWYRRVMGKEIKFLLHFVKESKQDESGMPNNRFLAERTGGTYSTLKVQPAELEDSGVYFCASSQVTPGQGPYEQYFGPGTRLTVT.

The gene calls are TRBV5-1 and TRBJ1-1; unclear D gene. The CDR3 consists of 14 residues. Per germline, CDR1 SGHRS and CDR2 YFSETQ. V was trimmed by 0 bases and J by 3 bases, leaving 9 bases between them. The CDR3 reads CASSLGGIDTEAFF. CDR3 DNA: TGCGCCAGCAGCTTGGGCGGGATTGACACTGAAGCTTTCTTT.

In its sample, this clone was seen a few times. The chain links TRBV11-2 to TRBJ2-1; D might be TRBD2 (5 bases). This CDR3 is built from 17 residues. Trimming took 1 base from V and 1 from J, leaving 14 bases between them. Germline loops: CDR1 SGHAT, CDR2 FQNNGV. CDR3 nucleotide sequence: TGTGCCAGCAGCTTAGTAGCGATGCGGGCGTCCTACAATGAGCAGTTCTTC. Protein product: CASSLVAMRASYNEQFF.

The chain is built from TRBV10-2 and TRBJ1-2; tentatively, D is TRBD1 (5 bases). The germline V gene has CDR1 WSHSY and CDR2 SAAADI. The germline V and J ends were trimmed by 7 bases and 5 bases, with 11 bases remaining between them. There are 12 residues in the CDR3. The CDR3 nucleotides read TGCGCCAGCACTACAGGCACATATGGCTACACCTTC. Translating gives CASTTGTYGYTF.